A single sample is the source of the 10 T cell receptor beta chains below, sequenced in a study of cytomegalovirus exposure and HLA in healthy donors. The study ran its PCR with 60 Vbeta and 13 Jbeta primers. Data came from immunoSEQ multiplex PCR; TCRdb stores just in-frame clones and leaves some out. The sample has 80,000 or so clones; around 10% are singletons. The specimen sequenced was PBMCs. The receptors derive from a man aged 60-69 years in good health and CMV-seropositive.

The table lists this clone with a few counts. The J gene is TRBJ1-2, the V gene TRBV5-5; tentatively, D is TRBD1 (5 bases). The CDR3 extends over 15 amino acids. The germline gives CDR1 SGHKS, CDR2 YYEKEE (reference sequence). Between the trimmed V and J ends, which lost 0 bases and 0 bases, there was a span of 9 bases. CDR3 sequence reads: CASSLDRQPNYGYTF. CDR3 sequence (DNA): TGTGCCAGCAGCTTGGATCGACAGCCTAACTATGGCTACACCTTC.

A few counts support this clone. This chain links TRBV6-1 with TRBJ1-4, with D tentatively TRBD1 (6 bases). The CDR3 runs to 13 residues. Germline V gene data show CDR1 as MNHNS and CDR2 as SASEGT. Trimming stripped 2 bases from V and 11 bases from J, with 12 bases between. DNA for the CDR3: TGTGCCAGCAGTGAATACGGGGGGCGGAAACTGTTTTTT. This codes for CASSEYGGRKLFF.

The gene calls are TRBV14 and TRBJ1-6; D gene uncertain. Looked up from germline, CDR1 is SGHDN and CDR2 is FVKESK. V gave up 4 bases and J gave up 5 bases, with 12 bases separating them. This CDR3 comprises 15 residues. CDR3 in amino acids: CASSRGRGDNSPLHF. The CDR3 DNA sequence: TGTGCCAGCAGCCGAGGGCGGGGTGATAATTCACCCCTCCACTTT.

This clone has more than one count but fewer than ten. This chain joins TRBV7-9 and TRBJ1-5; 9 positions match TRBD1. The CDR3 runs 15 residues. From germline, CDR1 is SEHNR and CDR2 FQNEAQ (reference sequence). V lost 5 bases and J lost 3; bases outside the gene matches: 5. The CDR3 DNA sequence: TGTGCCAGCAGCCCGGGACAGGGACCCAATCAGCCCCAGCATTTT. This gives the protein CASSPGQGPNQPQHF.

The table lists this clone with a few counts. V gene TRBV29-1 combines with J gene TRBJ2-5; 7 positions match TRBD2. The CDR3 has 14 amino acids. The J segment lost 3 bases and the V segment lost 5 bases, leaving 9 bases of the junction unmatched. Germline CDR1 reads SQVTM; CDR2 reads ANQGSEA. The CDR3 DNA is TGCAGCGTTCCCGGACTAGTTTCTAAAGAGACCCAGTACTTC. The encoded protein is CSVPGLVSKETQYF.

As concerns this clone: The junction does not match germline at one end; this may be a read error. This rearrangement joins TRBV2 to TRBJ2-1; tentatively, D is TRBD2 (6 bases). CDR3 length: 10 amino acids. Germline CDR1 SNHLY, CDR2 FYNNEI. CDR3: CASRRLEGVF. CDR3 sequence (DNA): TGTGCCAGCAGGAGACTAGAAGGTGTCTTC.

This clone was counted a few times. The genes are TRBV6-5 and TRBJ1-1, with 7 bases matching TRBD1. From germline, CDR1 is MNHEY and CDR2 SVGAGI. This CDR3 is 15 amino acids long. The ends lost 0 bases at V and 4 bases at J; junction bases unmatched: 5. CDR3 in DNA: TGTGCCAGCAGTTACTCGTCCAGGGGGAGCACTGAAGCTTTCTTT. It translates to CASSYSSRGSTEAFF.

V usage is TRBV4-1 and J usage is TRBJ2-2; TRBD1 is a possible D gene (6 bases). Trimming pared 0 bases from V and 4 bases from J, leaving 12 bases between. From germline, CDR1 is MGHRA and CDR2 YSYEKL. CDR3 length equals 16 residues. The CDR3 nucleotides are TGCGCCAGCAGCCAAGATCGGGACACCAGCACCGGGGAGCTGTTTTTT. Its translation: CASSQDRDTSTGELFF.

This clone was observed a handful of times. V is TRBV7-3 and J is TRBJ2-2, with D tentatively TRBD1 (7 bases). This CDR3 is built from 17 residues. The V end was cut by 4 bases, the J end by 0 bases, with 15 bases between. Germline V gene data show CDR1 as SGHTA and CDR2 as FQGTGA. The CDR3 region has the DNA TGTGCCAGCAGCTCCCCCCCAGGGGGGCCGAACACCGGGGAGCTGTTTTTT. As protein: CASSSPPGGPNTGELFF.

The J gene is TRBJ1-5, the V gene TRBV4-1; no clear D. From germline, CDR1 is MGHRA and CDR2 YSYEKL. The CDR3 runs 13 residues. Trimming stripped 0 bases from V and 6 bases from J, with 6 bases between. In nucleotides, the CDR3 is TGCGCCAGCAGCCAAGAGGGAGTTCAGCCCCAGCATTTT. Translating gives CASSQEGVQPQHF.